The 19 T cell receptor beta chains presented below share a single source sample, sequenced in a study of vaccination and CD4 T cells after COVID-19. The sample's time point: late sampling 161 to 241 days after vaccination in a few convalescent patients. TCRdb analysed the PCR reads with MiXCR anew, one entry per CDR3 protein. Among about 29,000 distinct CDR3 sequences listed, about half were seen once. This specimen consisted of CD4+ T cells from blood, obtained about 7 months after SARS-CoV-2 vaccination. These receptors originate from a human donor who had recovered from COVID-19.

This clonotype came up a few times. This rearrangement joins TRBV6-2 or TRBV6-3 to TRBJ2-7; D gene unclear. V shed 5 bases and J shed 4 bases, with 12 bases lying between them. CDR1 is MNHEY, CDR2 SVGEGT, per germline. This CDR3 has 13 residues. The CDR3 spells CASSHITTYEQYF. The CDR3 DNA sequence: TGTGCCAGCAGTCACATAACCACTTACGAGCAGTACTTC.

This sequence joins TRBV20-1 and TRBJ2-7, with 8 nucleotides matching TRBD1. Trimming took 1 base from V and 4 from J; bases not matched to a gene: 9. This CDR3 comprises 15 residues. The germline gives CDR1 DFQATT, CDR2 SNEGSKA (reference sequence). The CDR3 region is CSARARTGNRYEQYF. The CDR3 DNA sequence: TGCAGTGCTAGAGCCCGGACAGGGAACCGGTACGAGCAGTACTTC.

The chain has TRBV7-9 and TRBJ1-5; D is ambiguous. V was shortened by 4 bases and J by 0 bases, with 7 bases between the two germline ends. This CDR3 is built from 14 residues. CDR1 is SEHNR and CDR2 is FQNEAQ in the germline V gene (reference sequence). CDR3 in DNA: TGTGCCAGCAGCTCGATCTATAGCAATCAGCCCCAGCATTTT. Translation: CASSSIYSNQPQHF.

CDR3 in DNA: TGCAGTGCTAGAGATGTATCAAAGCCCTACGAGCAGTACTTC. It is translated as CSARDVSKPYEQYF. The chain is built from TRBV20-1 and TRBJ2-7; D gene uncertain. The V end lost 0 bases, the J end lost 2 bases, and 11 bases lay between the germline ends. The CDR3 length is 14 residues. CDR1 and CDR2 from the germline V gene are DFQATT and SNEGSKA (reference sequence).

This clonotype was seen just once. The DNA of the CDR3 is TGTGCCAGCAGTGAGGATACGCAGTATTTT. Translation: CASSEDTQYF. The V call is TRBV25-1, the J call TRBJ2-3, with unresolved D. CDR3 length: 10 amino acids. Germline lookup yields CDR1 MGHDK and CDR2 SYGVNS. The germline V and J ends were trimmed by 3 bases and 6 bases, with 1 base remaining between them.

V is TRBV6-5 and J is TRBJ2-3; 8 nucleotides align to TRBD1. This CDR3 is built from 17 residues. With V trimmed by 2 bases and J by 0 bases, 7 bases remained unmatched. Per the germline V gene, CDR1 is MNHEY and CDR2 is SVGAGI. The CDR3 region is CASSYRTGPDSTDTQYF. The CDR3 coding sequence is TGTGCCAGCAGTTACCGGACAGGGCCCGATAGCACAGATACGCAGTATTTT.

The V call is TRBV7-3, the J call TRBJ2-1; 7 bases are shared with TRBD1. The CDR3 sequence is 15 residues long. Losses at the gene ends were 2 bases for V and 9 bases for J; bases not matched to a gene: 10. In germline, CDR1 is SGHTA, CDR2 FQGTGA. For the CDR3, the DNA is TGTGCCAGCAGCTTAGACAGGGCCGTACCATCTGAGCAGTTCTTC. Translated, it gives CASSLDRAVPSEQFF.

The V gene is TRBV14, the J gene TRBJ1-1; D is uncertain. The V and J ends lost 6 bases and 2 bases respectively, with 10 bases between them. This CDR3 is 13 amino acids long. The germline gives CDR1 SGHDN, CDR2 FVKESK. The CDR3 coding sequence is TGTGCCAGCAGTTTCCGATTCAACACTGAAGCTTTCTTT. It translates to CASSFRFNTEAFF.

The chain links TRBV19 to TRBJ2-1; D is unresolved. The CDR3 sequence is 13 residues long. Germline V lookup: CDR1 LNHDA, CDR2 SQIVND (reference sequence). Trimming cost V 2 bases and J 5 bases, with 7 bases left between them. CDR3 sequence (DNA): TGTGCCAGTAGTATATGGTCTAACAATGAGCAGTTCTTC. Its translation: CASSIWSNNEQFF.

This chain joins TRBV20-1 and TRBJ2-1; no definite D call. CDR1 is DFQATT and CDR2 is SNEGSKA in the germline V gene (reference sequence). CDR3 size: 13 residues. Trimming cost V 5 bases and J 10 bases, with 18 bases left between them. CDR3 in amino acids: CSAGSLTAAEQFF. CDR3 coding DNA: TGCAGTGCTGGGTCGCTTACCGCCGCCGAGCAGTTCTTC.

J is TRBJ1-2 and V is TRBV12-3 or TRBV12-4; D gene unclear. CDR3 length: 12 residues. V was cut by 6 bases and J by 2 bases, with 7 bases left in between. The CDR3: CASSTANYGYTF. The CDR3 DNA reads TGTGCCAGCAGCACAGCGAACTATGGCTACACCTTC.

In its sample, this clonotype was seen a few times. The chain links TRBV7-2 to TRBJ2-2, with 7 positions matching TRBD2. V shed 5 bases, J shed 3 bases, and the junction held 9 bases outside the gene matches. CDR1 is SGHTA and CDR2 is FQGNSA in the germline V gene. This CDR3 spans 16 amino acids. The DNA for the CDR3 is TGTGCCAGCAGCCCGCCGGCCGGGAGGTACACCGGGGAGCTGTTTTTT. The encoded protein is CASSPPAGRYTGELFF.

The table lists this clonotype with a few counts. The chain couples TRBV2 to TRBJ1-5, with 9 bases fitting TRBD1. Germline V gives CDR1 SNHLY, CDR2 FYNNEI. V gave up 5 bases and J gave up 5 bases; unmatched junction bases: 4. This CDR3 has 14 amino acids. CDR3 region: CASSQQGADQPQHF. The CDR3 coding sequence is TGTGCCAGCAGTCAACAGGGGGCGGATCAGCCCCAGCATTTT.

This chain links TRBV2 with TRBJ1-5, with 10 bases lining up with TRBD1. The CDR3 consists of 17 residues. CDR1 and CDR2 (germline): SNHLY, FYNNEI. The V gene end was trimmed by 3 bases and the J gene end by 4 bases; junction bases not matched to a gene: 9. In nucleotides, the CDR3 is TGTGCCAGCAGTGATCGGGTCGGGACAGGGGATAATCAGCCCCAGCATTTT. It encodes CASSDRVGTGDNQPQHF.

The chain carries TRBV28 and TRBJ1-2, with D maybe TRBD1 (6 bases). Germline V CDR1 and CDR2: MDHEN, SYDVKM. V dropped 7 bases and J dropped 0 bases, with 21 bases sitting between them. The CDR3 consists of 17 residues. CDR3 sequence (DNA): TGTGCCAGCACTACGGAACAGGGAATGGATACTAACTATGGCTACACCTTC. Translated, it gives CASTTEQGMDTNYGYTF.

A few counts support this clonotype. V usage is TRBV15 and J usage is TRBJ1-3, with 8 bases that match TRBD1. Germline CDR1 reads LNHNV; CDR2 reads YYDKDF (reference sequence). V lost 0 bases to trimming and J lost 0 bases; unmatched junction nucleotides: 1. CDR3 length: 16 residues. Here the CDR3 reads CATSRDQGASGNTIYF. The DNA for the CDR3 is TGTGCCACCAGCAGAGATCAGGGGGCCTCTGGAAACACCATATATTTT.

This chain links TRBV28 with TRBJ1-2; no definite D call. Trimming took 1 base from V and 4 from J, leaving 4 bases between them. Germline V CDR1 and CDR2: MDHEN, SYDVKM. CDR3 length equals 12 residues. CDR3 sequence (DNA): TGTGCCAGCAGTTTATTGAGCTATGGCTACACCTTC. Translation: CASSLLSYGYTF.

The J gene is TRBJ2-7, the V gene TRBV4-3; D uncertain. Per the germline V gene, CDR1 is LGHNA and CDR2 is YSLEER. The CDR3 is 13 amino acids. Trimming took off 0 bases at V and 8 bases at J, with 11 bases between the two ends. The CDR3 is CASSQELGPQQYF. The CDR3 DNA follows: TGCGCCAGCAGCCAAGAACTCGGACCGCAGCAGTACTTC.

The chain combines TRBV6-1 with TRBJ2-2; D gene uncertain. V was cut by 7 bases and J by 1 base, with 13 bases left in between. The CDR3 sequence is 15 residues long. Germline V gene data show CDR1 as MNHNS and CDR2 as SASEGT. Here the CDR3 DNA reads TGTGCCAGCAAAATGGGATTACAGAACACCGGGGAGCTGTTTTTT. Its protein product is CASKMGLQNTGELFF.